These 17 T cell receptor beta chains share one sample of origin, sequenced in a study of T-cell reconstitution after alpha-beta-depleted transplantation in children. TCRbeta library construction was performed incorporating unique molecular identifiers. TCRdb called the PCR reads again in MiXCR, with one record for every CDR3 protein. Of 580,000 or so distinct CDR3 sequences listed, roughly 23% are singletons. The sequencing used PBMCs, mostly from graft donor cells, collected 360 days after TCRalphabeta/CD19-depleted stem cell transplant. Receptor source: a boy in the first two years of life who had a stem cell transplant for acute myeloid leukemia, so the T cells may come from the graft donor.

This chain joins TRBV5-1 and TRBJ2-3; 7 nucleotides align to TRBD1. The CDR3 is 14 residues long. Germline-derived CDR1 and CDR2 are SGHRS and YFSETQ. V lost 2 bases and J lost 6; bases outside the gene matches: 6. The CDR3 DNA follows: TGCGCCAGCAGCTTAACAGGGGTCGGCGATACGCAGTATTTT. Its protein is CASSLTGVGDTQYF.

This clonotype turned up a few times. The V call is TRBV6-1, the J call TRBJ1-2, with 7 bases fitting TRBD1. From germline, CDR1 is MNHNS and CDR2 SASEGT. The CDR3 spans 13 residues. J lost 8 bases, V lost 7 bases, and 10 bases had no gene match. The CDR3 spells CASTRQGLDGYTF. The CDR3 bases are TGTGCCAGCACCCGACAGGGATTGGACGGCTACACCTTC.

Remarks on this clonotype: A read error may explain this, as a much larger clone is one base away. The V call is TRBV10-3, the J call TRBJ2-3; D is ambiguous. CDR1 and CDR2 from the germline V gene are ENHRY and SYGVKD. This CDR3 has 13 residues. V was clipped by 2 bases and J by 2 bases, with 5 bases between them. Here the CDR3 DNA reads TGTGCCATCAGTGAGGGACCCACAGATACGCAGTATTTT. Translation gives CAISEGPTDTQYF.

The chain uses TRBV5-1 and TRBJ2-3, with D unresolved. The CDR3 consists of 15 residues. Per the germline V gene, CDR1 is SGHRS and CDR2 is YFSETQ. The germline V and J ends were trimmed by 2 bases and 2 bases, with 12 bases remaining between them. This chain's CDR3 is CASSFSGPPTDTQYF. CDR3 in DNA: TGCGCCAGCAGCTTCTCAGGCCCACCCACAGATACGCAGTATTTT.

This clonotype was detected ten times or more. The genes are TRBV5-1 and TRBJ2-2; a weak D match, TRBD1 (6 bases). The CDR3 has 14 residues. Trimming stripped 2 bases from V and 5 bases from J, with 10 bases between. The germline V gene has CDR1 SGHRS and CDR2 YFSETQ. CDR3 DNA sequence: TGCGCCAGCAGCTTTGAAGGGACAACCGGGGAGCTGTTTTTT. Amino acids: CASSFEGTTGELFF.

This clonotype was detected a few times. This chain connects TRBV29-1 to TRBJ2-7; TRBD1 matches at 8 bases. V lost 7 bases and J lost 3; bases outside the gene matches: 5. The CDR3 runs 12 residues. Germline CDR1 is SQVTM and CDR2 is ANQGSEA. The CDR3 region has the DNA TGCAGCGCGGGACAGGTACTCTACGAGCAGTACTTC. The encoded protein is CSAGQVLYEQYF.

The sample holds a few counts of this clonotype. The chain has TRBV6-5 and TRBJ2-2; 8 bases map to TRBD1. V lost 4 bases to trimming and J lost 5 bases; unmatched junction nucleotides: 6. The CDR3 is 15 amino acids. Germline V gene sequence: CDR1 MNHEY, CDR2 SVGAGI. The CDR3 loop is CASSFDRGETGELFF. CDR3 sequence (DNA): TGTGCCAGCAGTTTCGACAGGGGTGAGACCGGGGAGCTGTTTTTT.

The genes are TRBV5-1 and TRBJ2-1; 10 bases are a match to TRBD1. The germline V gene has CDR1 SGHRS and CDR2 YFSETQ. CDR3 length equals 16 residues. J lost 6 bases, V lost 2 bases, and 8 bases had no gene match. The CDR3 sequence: CASSLSPGTGANEQFF. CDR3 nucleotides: TGCGCCAGCAGCTTATCCCCCGGGACAGGGGCCAATGAGCAGTTCTTC.

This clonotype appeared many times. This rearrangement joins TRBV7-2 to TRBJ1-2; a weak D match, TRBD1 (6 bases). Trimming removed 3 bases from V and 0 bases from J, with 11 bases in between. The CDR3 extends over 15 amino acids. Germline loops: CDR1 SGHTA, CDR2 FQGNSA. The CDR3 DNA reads TGTGCCAGCAGCTTTACGAGGGGGACTAACTATGGCTACACCTTC. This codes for CASSFTRGTNYGYTF.

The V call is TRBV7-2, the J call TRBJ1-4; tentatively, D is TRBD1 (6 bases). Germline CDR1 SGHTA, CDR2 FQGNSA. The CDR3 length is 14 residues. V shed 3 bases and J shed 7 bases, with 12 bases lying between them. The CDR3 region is CASSFARGSEKLFF. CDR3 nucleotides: TGTGCCAGCAGCTTTGCCAGGGGATCTGAAAAACTGTTTTTT.

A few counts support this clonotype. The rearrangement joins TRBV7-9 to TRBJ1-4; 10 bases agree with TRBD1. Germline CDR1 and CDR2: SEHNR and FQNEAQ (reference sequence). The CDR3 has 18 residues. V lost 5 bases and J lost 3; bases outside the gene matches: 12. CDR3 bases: TGTGCCAGCAGCGGGACAGGGGTCCCACTCCGGGCTAATGAAAAACTGTTTTTT. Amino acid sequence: CASSGTGVPLRANEKLFF.

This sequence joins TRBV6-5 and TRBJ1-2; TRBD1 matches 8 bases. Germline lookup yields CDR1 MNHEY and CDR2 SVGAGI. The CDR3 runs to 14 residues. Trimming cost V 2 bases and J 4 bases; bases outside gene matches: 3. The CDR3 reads CASSYDRGTYGYTF. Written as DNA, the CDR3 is TGTGCCAGCAGTTACGACAGGGGAACCTATGGCTACACCTTC.

The CDR3 spells CSARRKTGNTEAFF. The DNA for the CDR3 is TGCAGTGCTAGGCGGAAGACCGGGAACACTGAAGCTTTCTTT. This chain connects TRBV20-1 to TRBJ1-1, with unresolved D. Germline CDR1 is DFQATT and CDR2 is SNEGSKA (reference sequence). The CDR3 has 14 residues. V was pared by 3 bases and J by 1 base, with 12 bases between.

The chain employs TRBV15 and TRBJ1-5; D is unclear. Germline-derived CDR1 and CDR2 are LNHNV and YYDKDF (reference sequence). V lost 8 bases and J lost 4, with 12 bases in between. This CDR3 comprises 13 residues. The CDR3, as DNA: TGTGCCACCCGGAGTATTTCGAATCAGCCCCAGCATTTT. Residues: CATRSISNQPQHF.

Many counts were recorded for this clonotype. DNA for the CDR3: TGTGCCAGCAGCTTAAGGGGCGATAGCTCCTACAATGAGCAGTTCTTC. This codes for CASSLRGDSSYNEQFF. The chain couples TRBV7-8 to TRBJ2-1, with D perhaps matching TRBD1 (5 bases). The germline CDR1 and CDR2 sequences are SGHVS and FQNEAQ. The CDR3 covers 16 residues. Trimming removed 2 bases at V and 0 bases at J, with 11 bases between.

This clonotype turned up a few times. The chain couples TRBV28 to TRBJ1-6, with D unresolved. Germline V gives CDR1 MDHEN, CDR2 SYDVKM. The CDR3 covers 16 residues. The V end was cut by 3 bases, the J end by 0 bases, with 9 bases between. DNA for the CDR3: TGTGCCAGCAGTTTCTCAACGAGCTCCTATAATTCACCCCTCCACTTT. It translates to CASSFSTSSYNSPLHF.

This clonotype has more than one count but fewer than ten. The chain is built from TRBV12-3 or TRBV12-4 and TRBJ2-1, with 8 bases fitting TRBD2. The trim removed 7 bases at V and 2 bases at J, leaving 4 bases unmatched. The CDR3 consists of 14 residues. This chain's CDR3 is CASTSGGPYNEQFF. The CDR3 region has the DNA TGTGCCAGCACCTCGGGGGGGCCCTACAATGAGCAGTTCTTC.